This entry describes one TCR beta chain. Its matching antigen is unknown. These data come from a study of T cell responses to AZD1222 COVID-19 vaccine. Whole-study results and caveats: Donors were mostly white British, more females; clonal diversity possibly underestimated. Spike-specific TCR breadth and depth grew following two AZD1222 doses.

V was cut by 10 bases and J by 3 bases, with 19 bases left in between. The CDR3 is made up of 14 amino acids. Germline values: CDR1 MDHEN, CDR2 SYDVKM. TCRdb's copy holds only in-frame clones and misses some; the assay was immunoSEQ multiplex PCR. The sample contains about 89,000 clones, 90% to 95% of which appear only once. The starting material was peripheral blood, obtained 28 days after the second AZD1222 dose. The chain carries TRBV28 and TRBJ2-7; TRBD1 might be the D (5 bases). This clonotype was sampled from an adult who received the AZD1222 COVID-19 vaccine. Written as DNA, the CDR3 is TGTGCCACCTATACTACAGGTATGAACTACGAGCAGTACTTC. It encodes CATYTTGMNYEQYF.